The sequence of this T cell receptor (beta chain) was determined in a study of cytomegalovirus exposure and HLA in healthy donors. Points from the study as a whole: As immune exposure information, only CMV serostatus was available. For most subjects, TCR beta sequences were reported to predict HLA-A and HLA-B alleles with accuracy. There was a cluster of highly shared sequence variants that was likely a sequencing artifact. Follow-up analysis later connected one missense variant in DCLRE1C with trimming of TCR beta V- and J-genes.

Germline CDR1 reads LNHDA; CDR2 reads SQIVND (reference sequence). The CDR3 contains 11 residues. Trimming took 6 bases from V and 4 from J, leaving 3 bases between them. PCR amplification relied on 60 Vbeta primers (plus 13 Jbeta primers). The method was immunoSEQ multiplex PCR; TCRdb's version includes in-frame clones alone and lacks a portion of them. The repertoire holds over 65,000 clones, with roughly 80% as singletons. Worth noting for this clone: Its antigen remains unknown.

The TCR sequence derives from a man aged 35-49 years in good health and CMV-seronegative. The source material was PBMCs. The rearrangement joins TRBV19 to TRBJ1-4, with D uncertain. The CDR3 bases are TGTGCCAGTAGCCATAATGAAAAACTGTTTTTT. Translated: CASSHNEKLFF. The full variable domain, its missing parts supplied by reference TRBV19 and TRBJ1-4, is DGGITQSPKYLFRKEGQNVTLSCEQNLNHDAMYWYRQDPGQGLRLIYYSQIVNDFQKGDIAEGYSVSREKKESFPLTVTSAQKNPTAFYLCASSHNEKLFFGSGTQLSVL.